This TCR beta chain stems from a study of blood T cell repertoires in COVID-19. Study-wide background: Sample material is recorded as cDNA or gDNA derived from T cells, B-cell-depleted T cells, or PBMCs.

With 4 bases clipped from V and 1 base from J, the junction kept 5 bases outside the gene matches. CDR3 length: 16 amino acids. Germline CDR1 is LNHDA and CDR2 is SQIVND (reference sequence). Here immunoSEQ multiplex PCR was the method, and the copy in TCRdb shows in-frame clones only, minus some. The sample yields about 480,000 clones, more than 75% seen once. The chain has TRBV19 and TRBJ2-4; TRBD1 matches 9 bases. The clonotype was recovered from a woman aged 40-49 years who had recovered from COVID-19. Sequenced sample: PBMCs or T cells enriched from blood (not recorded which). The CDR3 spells CASSRDRDTAKNIQYF. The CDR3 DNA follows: TGTGCCAGTAGTAGGGACAGGGATACGGCCAAAAACATTCAGTACTTC. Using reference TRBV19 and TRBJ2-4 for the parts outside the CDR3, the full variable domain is DGGITQSPKYLFRKEGQNVTLSCEQNLNHDAMYWYRQDPGQGLRLIYYSQIVNDFQKGDIAEGYSVSREKKESFPLTVTSAQKNPTAFYLCASSRDRDTAKNIQYFGAGTRLSVL.